The present TCR beta chain was sequenced within a study of blood T cells in healthy people across ages. General study points: Strong correlation existed between TCR beta diversity and naive T cell percentage. The recorded TCR beta diversity per million T cells decreased in a roughly linear manner with age.

They isolated at least 7 million PBMCs from each sample. Together with a sample-barcoded 5' primer, a J-beta primer mix was included in a second PCR lasting 7 to 11 cycles. Each CDR3 protein is one row after TCRdb ran MiXCR on the 5' RACE reads. Here the sample spans 700,000 or so distinct CDR3 sequences, 22% being singletons. The ends were cut back, 4 bases at V and 3 bases at J, with 14 bases in the middle. The CDR3 has 15 amino acids. Germline V gene data show CDR1 as LGHDT and CDR2 as YNNKEL (reference sequence). As for this clonotype: The antigen is undetermined.

The genes are TRBV3-1 and TRBJ2-3; D uncertain. The sequenced sample was blood. The receptor's source is a man between 65 and 80 years old in good health. CDR3 coding DNA: TGTGCCAGCAGCCGAAACCCACAAGGTACAGATACGCAGTATTTT. It yields the protein CASSRNPQGTDTQYF.